The 4 T cell receptor beta chains in this list originate from one sample, sequenced in a study of radiotherapy plus CTLA-4 blockade in lung cancer. Some clones are missing from TCRdb's copy, which holds only in-frame ones; the method was immunoSEQ multiplex PCR. Of 43,000 or so clones listed, 63% are singletons. Sequencing used peripheral blood, obtained from a patient treated with radiotherapy plus ipilimumab. The receptors derive from a human donor with non-small cell lung cancer who had a partial response to radiotherapy plus ipilimumab.

The gene calls are TRBV7-2 and TRBJ2-7; maybe TRBD1 (5 bases). Trimming pared 3 bases from V and 4 bases from J, leaving 10 bases between. The CDR3 totals 13 residues. Germline CDR1 and CDR2: SGHTA and FQGNSA. CDR3: CASSFSGFYEQYF. The CDR3 bases are TGTGCCAGCAGCTTCTCAGGGTTTTACGAGCAGTACTTC.

The V gene is TRBV7-2, the J gene TRBJ2-3; 7 nucleotides match TRBD1. With V trimmed by 5 bases and J by 8 bases, 10 bases remained unmatched. Germline values: CDR1 SGHTA, CDR2 FQGNSA. This CDR3 is built from 14 residues. CDR3 sequence (DNA): TGTGCCAGCAGCCCGGACCCGCAGGGGGTTACGCAGTATTTT. As protein: CASSPDPQGVTQYF.

The J gene is TRBJ1-1, the V gene TRBV27; 7 nucleotides match TRBD1. Germline V lookup: CDR1 MNHEY, CDR2 SMNVEV (reference sequence). The CDR3 sequence is 16 residues long. The J segment lost 0 bases and the V segment lost 4 bases, leaving 8 bases of the junction unmatched. The CDR3, as DNA: TGTGCCAGCAGTTCGGGACAGTTTTTTATGAACACTGAAGCTTTCTTT. Protein: CASSSGQFFMNTEAFF.

This rearrangement joins TRBV10-3 to TRBJ1-1; the match to TRBD1 covers 8 bases. Germline loops: CDR1 ENHRY, CDR2 SYGVKD. V lost 6 bases, J lost 0 bases, and 12 bases stayed unmatched. The CDR3 is 17 amino acids. The CDR3 is CAISAADRGEMNTEAFF. The CDR3 nucleotides read TGTGCCATCAGCGCTGCCGACAGGGGTGAGATGAACACTGAAGCTTTCTTT.